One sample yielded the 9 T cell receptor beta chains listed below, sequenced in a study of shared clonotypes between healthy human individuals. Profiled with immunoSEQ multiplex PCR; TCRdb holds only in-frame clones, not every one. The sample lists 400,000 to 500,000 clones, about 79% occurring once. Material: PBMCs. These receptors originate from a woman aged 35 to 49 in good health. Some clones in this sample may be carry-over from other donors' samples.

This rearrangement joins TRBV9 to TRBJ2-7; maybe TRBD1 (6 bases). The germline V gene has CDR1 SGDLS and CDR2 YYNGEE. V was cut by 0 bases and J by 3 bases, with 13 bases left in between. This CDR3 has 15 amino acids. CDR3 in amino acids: CASSVAPGRGYEQYF. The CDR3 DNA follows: TGTGCCAGCAGCGTAGCTCCAGGCAGGGGCTACGAGCAGTACTTC.

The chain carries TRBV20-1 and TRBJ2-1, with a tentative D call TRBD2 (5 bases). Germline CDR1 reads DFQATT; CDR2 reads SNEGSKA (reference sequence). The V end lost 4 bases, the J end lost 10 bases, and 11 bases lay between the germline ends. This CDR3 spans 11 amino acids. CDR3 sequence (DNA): TGCAGTGCTACGAAGGACTGGGAGCAGTTCTTC. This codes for CSATKDWEQFF.

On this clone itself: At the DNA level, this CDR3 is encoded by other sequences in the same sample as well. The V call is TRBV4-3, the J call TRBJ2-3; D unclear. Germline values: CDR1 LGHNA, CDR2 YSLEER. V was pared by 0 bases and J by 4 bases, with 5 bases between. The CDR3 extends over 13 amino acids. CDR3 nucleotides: TGCGCCAGCAGCCAAGATCTGGCAGATACGCAGTATTTT. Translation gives CASSQDLADTQYF.

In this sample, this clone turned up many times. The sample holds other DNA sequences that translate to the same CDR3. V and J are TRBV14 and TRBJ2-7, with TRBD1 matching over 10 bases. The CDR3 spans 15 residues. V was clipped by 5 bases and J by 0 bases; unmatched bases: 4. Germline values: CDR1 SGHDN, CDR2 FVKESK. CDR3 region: CASSVGTGVSYEQYF. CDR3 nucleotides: TGTGCCAGCAGCGTCGGGACAGGGGTCTCCTACGAGCAGTACTTC. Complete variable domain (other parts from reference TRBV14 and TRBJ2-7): EAGVTQFPSHSVIEKGQTVTLRCDPISGHDNLYWYRRVMGKEIKFLLHFVKESKQDESGMPNNRFLAERTGGTYSTLKVQPAELEDSGVYFCASSVGTGVSYEQYFGPGTRLTVT.

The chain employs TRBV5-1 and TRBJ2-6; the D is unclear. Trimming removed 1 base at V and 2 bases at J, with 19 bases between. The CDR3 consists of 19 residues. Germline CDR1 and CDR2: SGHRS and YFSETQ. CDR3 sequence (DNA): TGCGCCAGCAGCTTGCTTTTCCTTTTGAGCAGACCTGGGGCCAACGTCCTGACTTTC. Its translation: CASSLLFLLSRPGANVLTF.

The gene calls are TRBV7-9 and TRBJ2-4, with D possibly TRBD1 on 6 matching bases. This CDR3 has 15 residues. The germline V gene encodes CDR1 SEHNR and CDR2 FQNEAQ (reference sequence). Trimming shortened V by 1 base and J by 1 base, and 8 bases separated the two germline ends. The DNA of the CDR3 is TGTGCCAGCAGCTTAGGACAGGAGGCCAAAAACATTCAGTACTTC. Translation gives CASSLGQEAKNIQYF. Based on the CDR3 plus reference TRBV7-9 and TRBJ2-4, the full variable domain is DTGVSQNPRHKITKRGQNVTFRCDPISEHNRLYWYRQTLGQGPEFLTYFQNEAQLEKSRLLSDRFSAERPKGSFSTLEIQRTEQGDSAMYLCASSLGQEAKNIQYFGAGTRLSVL.

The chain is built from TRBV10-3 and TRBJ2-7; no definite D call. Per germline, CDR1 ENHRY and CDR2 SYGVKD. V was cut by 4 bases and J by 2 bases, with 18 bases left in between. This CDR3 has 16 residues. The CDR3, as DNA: TGTGCCATCAGTGGAGGTGGAGCAAGGGTGCCCTACGAGCAGTACTTC. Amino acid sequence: CAISGGGARVPYEQYF.

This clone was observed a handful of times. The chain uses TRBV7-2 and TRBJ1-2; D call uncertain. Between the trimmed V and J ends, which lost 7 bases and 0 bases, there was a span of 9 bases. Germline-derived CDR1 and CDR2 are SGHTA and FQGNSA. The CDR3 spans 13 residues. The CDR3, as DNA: TGTGCCAGCACGAACTCACCTAACTATGGCTACACCTTC. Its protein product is CASTNSPNYGYTF.

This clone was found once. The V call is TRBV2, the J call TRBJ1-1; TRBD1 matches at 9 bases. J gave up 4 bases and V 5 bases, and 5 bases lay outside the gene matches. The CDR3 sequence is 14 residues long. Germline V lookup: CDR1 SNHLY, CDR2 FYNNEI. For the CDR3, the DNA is TGTGCCAGCAGTCGGGACAGGGATTTCACTGAAGCTTTCTTT. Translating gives CASSRDRDFTEAFF.